This passage covers 17 T cell receptor beta chains from one sample sequenced in a study of Tregs in tolerant kidney transplant recipients. The assay was immunoSEQ multiplex PCR, and TCRdb's table has in-frame clones only and misses some. Seen here are 2,500 to 3,000 clones, 30% to 50% observed once, and the top ten hold less than 9%. The antigens of these receptors remain unknown. Specimen: Tregs from blood cultured with allogeneic cells. The receptors were sampled from a human donor in good health.

In this sample, this clone turned up once. J is TRBJ1-2 and V is TRBV7-2; the D is unclear. The CDR3 is made up of 12 amino acids. Germline CDR1 and CDR2: SGHTA and FQGNSA. Trimming took 3 bases from V and 8 from J, leaving 10 bases between them. The CDR3 sequence: CASSFTTAGYTF. DNA for the CDR3: TGTGCCAGCAGCTTCACTACGGCAGGCTACACCTTC.

This clone was observed a handful of times. The chain is built from TRBV27 and TRBJ1-6; TRBD1 matches at 7 bases. After removal of 5 bases from V and 6 bases from J, the junction contained 19 bases not matched to a gene. The length of the CDR3 is 19 residues. The germline gives CDR1 MNHEY, CDR2 SMNVEV (reference sequence). The CDR3: CASSRGSGQTLFFNSPLHF. The CDR3 DNA reads TGTGCCAGCAGTCGGGGCTCGGGACAGACACTTTTCTTTAATTCACCCCTCCACTTT.

V gene TRBV6-1 combines with J gene TRBJ1-2; D call uncertain. This CDR3 contains 11 residues. V gave up 7 bases and J gave up 8 bases, with 11 bases separating them. CDR1 is MNHNS, CDR2 SASEGT, per germline. CDR3 residues: CASKAGLGYTF. In nucleotides, the CDR3 is TGTGCCAGCAAGGCGGGGTTAGGCTACACCTTC.

Within the sample, this clone is medium-sized. The V call is TRBV7-2, the J call TRBJ1-3; 8 nucleotides align to TRBD1. The CDR3 spans 16 residues. V dropped 5 bases and J dropped 2; count of bases not matched to a gene: 8. Germline V lookup: CDR1 SGHTA, CDR2 FQGNSA. The chain's CDR3 is CASSRRQGTAGNTIYF. The CDR3 nucleotides read TGTGCCAGCAGCCGAAGACAGGGGACGGCTGGAAACACCATATATTTT.

The V call is TRBV5-1, the J call TRBJ2-7; 9 bases agree with TRBD1. The CDR3 runs 15 residues. The germline gives CDR1 SGHRS, CDR2 YFSETQ. The junction had 5 bases not matched to a gene; V was cut back by 3 bases and J by 1 base. The CDR3 here is CASSWGQGHSYEQYF. CDR3 DNA sequence: TGCGCCAGCAGCTGGGGACAGGGTCATTCCTACGAGCAGTACTTC.

By proportion, this clone is medium-sized. The chain carries TRBV10-3 and TRBJ1-5, with D unclear. Germline CDR1 and CDR2: ENHRY and SYGVKD. Trimming stripped 4 bases from V and 0 bases from J, with 10 bases between. This CDR3 contains 15 residues. CDR3 protein: CAISGEGYSNQPQHF. Here the CDR3 DNA reads TGTGCCATCAGTGGGGAGGGTTATAGCAATCAGCCCCAGCATTTT.

The V and J genes are TRBV6-9 and TRBJ1-2, with TRBD1 as a possible D gene (6 bases). Trimming left V 3 bases short and J 8 bases short, with 19 bases between. Per the germline V gene, CDR1 is MNHGY and CDR2 is SVAAGI. There are 15 residues in the CDR3. CDR3 in DNA: TGTGCCAGCAGTTACACTAGACAGGCCCCCTGGGGCTACACCTTC. Its protein is CASSYTRQAPWGYTF.

The V call is TRBV6-6, the J call TRBJ1-1; tentative D call: TRBD1 (6 bases). V lost 0 bases and J lost 11, with 13 bases in between. Germline loops: CDR1 MNHNY, CDR2 SVGAGI (reference sequence). The CDR3 contains 13 residues. The CDR3 spells CASSYSRRGAAFF. CDR3 nucleotides: TGTGCCAGCAGTTACTCTAGGCGGGGGGCGGCTTTCTTT.

This clone occurred a few times. The J gene is TRBJ2-7, the V gene TRBV6-5; possibly TRBD1 or TRBD2 for D (5 bases each). The V end lost 6 bases, the J end lost 0 bases, and 12 bases lay between the germline ends. Looked up from germline, CDR1 is MNHEY and CDR2 is SVGAGI. The CDR3 contains 14 residues. The CDR3 DNA reads as TGTGCCAGCAGATGGGGGTGGTCCTCCTACGAGCAGTACTTC. Its translation is CASRWGWSSYEQYF.

This clone is medium-sized. This rearrangement joins TRBV27 to TRBJ2-3; D possibly corresponds to TRBD2 (6 bases). CDR1 MNHEY and CDR2 SMNVEV come from the germline V gene (reference sequence). The CDR3 has 15 residues. V was trimmed by 3 bases and J by 3 bases, leaving 13 bases between them. Here the CDR3 DNA reads TGTGCCAGCAGTTTCGGCGGGACTTCTACAGATACGCAGTATTTT. The encoded protein is CASSFGGTSTDTQYF.

This chain connects TRBV18 to TRBJ2-1; 7 bases are shared with TRBD2. Germline V gene sequence: CDR1 KGHSH, CDR2 LQKENI. With V trimmed by 6 bases and J by 7 bases, 12 bases remained unmatched. CDR3 size: 15 residues. In DNA, the CDR3 is TGTGCCAGCTCCCCCCGACTAGCTCTTTTTAATGAGCAGTTCTTC. Translating it yields CASSPRLALFNEQFF.

The V call is TRBV7-9, the J call TRBJ2-1; D might be TRBD1 (6 bases). V was clipped by 3 bases and J by 11 bases, with 20 bases between them. The CDR3 is 15 residues long. Germline lookup yields CDR1 SEHNR and CDR2 FQNEAQ (reference sequence). The DNA of the CDR3 is TGTGCCAGCAGCTTGCCAGGGATACGCACAGGGAAGCAGTTCTTC. Translated: CASSLPGIRTGKQFF.

By frequency in the sample, this clone is medium-sized. V is TRBV18 and J is TRBJ1-1; D call uncertain. Germline CDR1 reads KGHSH; CDR2 reads LQKENI. V was pared by 0 bases and J by 6 bases, with 17 bases between. The CDR3 is 16 amino acids. CDR3 DNA sequence: TGTGCCAGCTCACCACCTTCTCGTGGTCCCGGGGCTGAAGCTTTCTTT. Its protein product is CASSPPSRGPGAEAFF.

This chain links TRBV7-6 with TRBJ2-1, with D unclear. Germline V lookup: CDR1 SGHVS, CDR2 FNYEAQ. Between the trimmed V and J ends, which lost 5 bases and 0 bases, there was a span of 14 bases. This CDR3 is built from 16 residues. DNA for the CDR3: TGTGCCAGCAGCCTAGGAGTTACCAGCTCCTACAATGAGCAGTTCTTC. This translates into CASSLGVTSSYNEQFF.

V gene TRBV6-5 combines with J gene TRBJ2-1; TRBD1 or TRBD2 may be the D gene (5 bases each). Germline V CDR1 and CDR2: MNHEY, SVGAGI. There are 16 residues in the CDR3. V was trimmed by 0 bases and J by 0 bases, leaving 9 bases between them. This CDR3 is CASSYSWGRSYNEQFF. The CDR3 DNA follows: TGTGCCAGCAGTTACTCTTGGGGACGCTCCTACAATGAGCAGTTCTTC.

This chain's CDR3 is CASRRAGTEAFF. The CDR3 region has the DNA TGTGCCAGCAGGAGGGCAGGGACTGAAGCTTTCTTT. The chain is built from TRBV7-8 and TRBJ1-1; D is perhaps TRBD1 (5 bases). V was trimmed by 6 bases and J by 5 bases, leaving 10 bases between them. CDR3 size: 12 residues. Germline-derived CDR1 and CDR2 are SGHVS and FQNEAQ.

The V call is TRBV5-1, the J call TRBJ2-3, with 11 bases lining up with TRBD2. Per the germline V gene, CDR1 is SGHRS and CDR2 is YFSETQ. With V trimmed by 0 bases and J by 8 bases, 8 bases remained unmatched. This CDR3 has 16 amino acids. CDR3 region: CASSLAGLAGLGTQYF. CDR3 in DNA: TGCGCCAGCAGCTTGGCAGGACTAGCGGGTCTCGGTACGCAGTATTTT.